This T cell receptor beta chain stems from a study of T cell responses to AZD1222 COVID-19 vaccine. Study-wide findings and caveats: All repertoire sampling was performed exclusively after the peak T cell response. Vaccine-associated CD4 TCRs spanned spike, dominant at 160-218 and 743-854.

V lost 1 base to trimming and J lost 3 bases, with 3 bases between them. CDR3 length equals 12 residues. The germline gives CDR1 MGHRA, CDR2 YSYEKL. A note on this clone: Its specificity is unknown.

The protocol was immunoSEQ multiplex PCR, while the TCRdb copy is restricted to in-frame clones and leaves out a portion. The repertoire holds 70,000 to 95,000 clones, with roughly 90% as singletons. This rearrangement joins TRBV4-1 to TRBJ1-1; no clear D. The input for sequencing was peripheral blood, taken on day 0 of MenACWY control vaccination. The TCR originated in an adult in good health. CDR3 residues: CASSQVYTEAFF. The CDR3 DNA sequence: TGCGCCAGCAGCCAAGTTTACACTGAAGCTTTCTTT.